These 10 T cell receptor beta chains came from one sample sequenced in a study of human T cells and chemical hapten exposure (TCRdb year 2021). Read against the paper, the sample's time point label means: pre-sensitization, week 0. The treatment or condition label on this specimen signifies: therapeutic diphenylcyclopropenone sensitization with weekly scalp DPC. The receptor library was made with RACE. The sequencer was a NextSeq 500. TCRdb trimmed public reads at Q25 via fastp, called clones via MiXCR and kept in-frame beta chains. CDR3 protein duplicates are merged, each entry listing the most common genes and DNA. Within this sample are 300,000 to 450,000 distinct CDR3 sequences, with roughly 5% of them counted one time only. The ten largest clonotypes hold just over 2.5% of the sample. The starting material was whole blood, obtained in connection with sensitization to the hapten diphenylcyclopropenone (DPC). These receptor sequences come from a woman aged 50 to 60 with alopecia areata. Some clones in this sample may be carry-over from other donors' samples.

There are many counts of this clonotype. V gene TRBV25-1 combines with J gene TRBJ1-2; TRBD1 might be the D (5 bases). V was pared by 1 base and J by 5 bases, with 8 bases between. The CDR3 contains 13 residues. The V gene's germline CDR1 is MGHDK and CDR2 SYGVNS. The CDR3 DNA sequence: TGTGCCAGCAGTGAATCTGGGGCATATGGCTACACCTTC. As protein: CASSESGAYGYTF.

This clonotype showed up just a few times. The chain carries TRBV12-3 or TRBV12-4 and TRBJ1-2, with D possibly matching TRBD1 (5 bases). The CDR3 is 13 amino acids. The V and J ends lost 10 bases and 8 bases respectively, with 20 bases between them. CDR3 amino acids: CATSGRGRVGYTF. In DNA form, the CDR3 reads TGTGCCACGAGCGGACGGGGCCGCGTCGGCTACACCTTC.

This clonotype was detected many times. The J gene is TRBJ2-5, the V gene TRBV5-1, with D perhaps matching TRBD2 (6 bases). CDR3 size: 14 residues. Trimming took off 1 base at V and 4 bases at J, with 11 bases between the two ends. CDR1 is SGHRS, CDR2 YFSETQ, per germline. CDR3 region: CASSLNGGGETQYF. DNA of the CDR3: TGCGCCAGCAGCTTGAATGGGGGAGGAGAGACCCAGTACTTC. The full variable domain, its missing parts supplied by reference TRBV5-1 and TRBJ2-5, is KAGVTQTPRYLIKTRGQQVTLSCSPISGHRSVSWYQQTPGQGLQFLFEYFSETQRNKGNFPGRFSGRQFSNSRSEMNVSTLELGDSALYLCASSLNGGGETQYFGPGTRLLVL.

This clonotype was picked up a small number of times. This chain connects TRBV4-2 to TRBJ2-3; D not certain. CDR3 length equals 14 residues. V was pared by 0 bases and J by 6 bases, with 10 bases between. Germline assignment: CDR1 LGHNA and CDR2 YNFKEQ. The DNA of the CDR3 is TGTGCCAGCAGCCAAGATTCTGCCGAGGATACGCAGTATTTT. Residues: CASSQDSAEDTQYF.

This clonotype came up a few times. This chain joins TRBV5-1 and TRBJ1-5; D unclear. From germline, CDR1 is SGHRS and CDR2 YFSETQ. The CDR3 has 15 residues. The V end was cut by 0 bases, the J end by 2 bases, with 9 bases between. The CDR3 sequence: CASSLGEGGNQPQHF. CDR3 in DNA: TGCGCCAGCAGCTTGGGAGAGGGTGGCAATCAGCCCCAGCATTTT.

This clonotype was picked up many times. V and J are TRBV4-3 and TRBJ2-1, with D perhaps being TRBD1 or TRBD2 (5 bases each). The CDR3 contains 14 residues. Trimming took off 4 bases at V and 8 bases at J, with 15 bases between the two ends. In germline, CDR1 is LGHNA, CDR2 YSLEER. In DNA form, the CDR3 reads TGCGCCAGCAGCCGCGAGGGCAGGGAAGATGAGCAGTTCTTC. Protein: CASSREGREDEQFF.

This clonotype has a count of ten or more. CDR3 protein: CASSYVISGRYNEQFF. The CDR3 coding sequence is TGTGCCAGCAGTTACGTGATAAGCGGGAGGTACAATGAGCAGTTCTTC. The chain carries TRBV6-6 and TRBJ2-1; 9 bases line up with TRBD2. CDR1 and CDR2 from the germline V gene are MNHNY and SVGAGI (reference sequence). J lost 4 bases, V lost 2 bases, and 6 bases had no gene match. The CDR3 extends over 16 amino acids.

This clonotype was observed at least ten times. This chain joins TRBV18 and TRBJ2-7; D possibly uses TRBD1 or TRBD2 (5 bases each). Germline CDR1 reads KGHSH; CDR2 reads LQKENI. Trimming stripped 2 bases from V and 6 bases from J, with 14 bases between. The CDR3 runs 14 residues. Here the CDR3 DNA reads TGTGCCAGCTCACCAAATAGGGGAGTTAGCGAGCAGTACTTC. It specifies CASSPNRGVSEQYF.

This clonotype was detected many times. J is TRBJ1-1 and V is TRBV12-3 or TRBV12-4; perhaps TRBD1 as D (5 bases). V dropped 2 bases and J dropped 0 bases, with 7 bases sitting between them. The CDR3 sequence is 14 residues long. CDR3 DNA: TGTGCCAGCAGTTTATGGGGGATGAACACTGAAGCTTTCTTT. Its protein product is CASSLWGMNTEAFF.

This clonotype was seen at least ten times. V gene TRBV6-5 combines with J gene TRBJ2-7; a possible D gene is TRBD1 (6 bases). This CDR3 region has 14 residues. CDR1 is MNHEY, CDR2 SVGAGI, per germline. V was shortened by 5 bases and J by 0 bases, with 11 bases between the two germline ends. The CDR3 here is CASSRTVLSYEQYF. As DNA, the CDR3 is TGTGCCAGCAGTCGGACAGTCCTCTCCTACGAGCAGTACTTC.